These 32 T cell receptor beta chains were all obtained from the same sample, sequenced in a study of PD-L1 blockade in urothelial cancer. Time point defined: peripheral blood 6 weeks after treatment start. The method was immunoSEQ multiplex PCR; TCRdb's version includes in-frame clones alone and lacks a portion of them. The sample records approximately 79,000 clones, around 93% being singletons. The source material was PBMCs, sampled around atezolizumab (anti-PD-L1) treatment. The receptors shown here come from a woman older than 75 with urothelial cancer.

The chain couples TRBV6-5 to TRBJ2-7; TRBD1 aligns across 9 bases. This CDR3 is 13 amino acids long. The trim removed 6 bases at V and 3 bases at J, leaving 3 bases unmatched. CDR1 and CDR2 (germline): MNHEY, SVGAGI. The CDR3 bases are TGTGCCAGCAGGGGGGACAGGGTCTACGAGCAGTACTTC. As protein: CASRGDRVYEQYF.

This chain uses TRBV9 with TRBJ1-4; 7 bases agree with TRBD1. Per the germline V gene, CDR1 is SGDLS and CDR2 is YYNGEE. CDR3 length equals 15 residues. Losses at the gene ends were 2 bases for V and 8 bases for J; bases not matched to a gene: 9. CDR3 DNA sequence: TGTGCCAGCAGCGTGGCGCAGGGGGTAGGGGAAAAACTGTTTTTT. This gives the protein CASSVAQGVGEKLFF. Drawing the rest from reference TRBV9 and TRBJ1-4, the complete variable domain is DSGVTQTPKHLITATGQRVTLRCSPRSGDLSVYWYQQSLDQGLQFLIQYYNGEERAKGNILERFSAQQFPDLHSELNLSSLELGDSALYFCASSVAQGVGEKLFFGSGTQLSVL.

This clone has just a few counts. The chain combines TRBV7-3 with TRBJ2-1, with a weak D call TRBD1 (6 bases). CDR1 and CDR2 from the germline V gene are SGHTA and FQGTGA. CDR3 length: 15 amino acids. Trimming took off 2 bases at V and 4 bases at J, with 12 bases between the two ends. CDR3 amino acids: CASSLLTGTYNEQFF. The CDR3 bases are TGTGCCAGCAGCTTACTGACAGGAACGTACAATGAGCAGTTCTTC. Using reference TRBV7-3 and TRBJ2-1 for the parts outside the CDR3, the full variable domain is GAGVSQTPSNKVTEKGKYVELRCDPISGHTALYWYRQSLGQGPEFLIYFQGTGAADDSGLPNDRFFAVRPEGSVSTLKIQRTERGDSAVYLCASSLLTGTYNEQFFGPGTRLTVL.

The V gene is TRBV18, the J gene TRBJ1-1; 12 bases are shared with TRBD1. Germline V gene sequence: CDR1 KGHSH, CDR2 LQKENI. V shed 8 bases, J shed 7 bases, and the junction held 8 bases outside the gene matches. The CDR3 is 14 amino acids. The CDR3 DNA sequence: TGTGCCAGCCGGGACAGGGGGCTCGCGGGTGAAGCTTTCTTT. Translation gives CASRDRGLAGEAFF.

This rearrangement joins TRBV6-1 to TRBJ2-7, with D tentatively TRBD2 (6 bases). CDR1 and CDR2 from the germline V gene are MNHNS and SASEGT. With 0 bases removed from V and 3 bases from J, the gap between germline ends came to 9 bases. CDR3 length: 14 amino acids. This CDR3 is CASSEAGLVYEQYF. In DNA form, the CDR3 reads TGTGCCAGCAGTGAAGCGGGACTCGTCTACGAGCAGTACTTC.

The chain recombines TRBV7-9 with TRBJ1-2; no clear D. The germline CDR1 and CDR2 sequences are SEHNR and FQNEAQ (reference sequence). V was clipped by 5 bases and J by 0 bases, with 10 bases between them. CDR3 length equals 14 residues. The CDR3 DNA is TGTGCCAGCAGCCAGACACCTACTAACTATGGCTACACCTTC. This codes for CASSQTPTNYGYTF.

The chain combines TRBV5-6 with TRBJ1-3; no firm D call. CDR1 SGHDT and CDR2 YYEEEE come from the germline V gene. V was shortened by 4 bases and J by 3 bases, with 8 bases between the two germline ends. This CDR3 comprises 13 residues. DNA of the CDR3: TGTGCCAGCAGCGCGGGAGATGGAAACACCATATATTTT. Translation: CASSAGDGNTIYF.

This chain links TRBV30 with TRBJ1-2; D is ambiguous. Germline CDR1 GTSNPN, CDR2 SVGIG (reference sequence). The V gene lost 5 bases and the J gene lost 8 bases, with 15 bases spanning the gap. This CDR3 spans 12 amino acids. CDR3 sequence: CAWDGVGGGYTF. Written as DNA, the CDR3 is TGTGCCTGGGACGGGGTAGGAGGGGGCTACACCTTC.

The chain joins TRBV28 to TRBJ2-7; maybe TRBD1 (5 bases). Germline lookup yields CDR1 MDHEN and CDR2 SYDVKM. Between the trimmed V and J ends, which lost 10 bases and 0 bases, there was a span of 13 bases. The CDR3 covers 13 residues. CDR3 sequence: CAILDSNSYEQYF. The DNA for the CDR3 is TGTGCCATCCTAGACAGTAACTCCTACGAGCAGTACTTC.

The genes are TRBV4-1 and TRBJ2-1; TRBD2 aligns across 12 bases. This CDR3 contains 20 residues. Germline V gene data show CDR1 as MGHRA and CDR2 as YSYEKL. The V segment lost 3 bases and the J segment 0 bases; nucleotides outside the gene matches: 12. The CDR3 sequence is CASSQGLTSGRSYSYNEQFF. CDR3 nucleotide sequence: TGCGCCAGCAGCCAGGGCCTGACTAGCGGGAGAAGTTACTCCTACAATGAGCAGTTCTTC.

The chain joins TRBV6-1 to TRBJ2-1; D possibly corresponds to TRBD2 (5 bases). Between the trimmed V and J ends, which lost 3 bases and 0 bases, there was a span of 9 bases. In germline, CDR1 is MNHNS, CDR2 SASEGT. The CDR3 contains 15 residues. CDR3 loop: CASSESGNSYNEQFF. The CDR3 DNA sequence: TGTGCCAGCAGTGAGTCGGGGAACTCCTACAATGAGCAGTTCTTC.

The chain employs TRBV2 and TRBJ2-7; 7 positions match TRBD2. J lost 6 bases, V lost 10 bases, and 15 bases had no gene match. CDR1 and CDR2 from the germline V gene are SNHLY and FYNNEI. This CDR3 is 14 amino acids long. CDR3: CAIERGRAIREQYF. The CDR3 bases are TGTGCCATCGAGAGAGGGAGGGCCATTCGCGAGCAGTACTTC.

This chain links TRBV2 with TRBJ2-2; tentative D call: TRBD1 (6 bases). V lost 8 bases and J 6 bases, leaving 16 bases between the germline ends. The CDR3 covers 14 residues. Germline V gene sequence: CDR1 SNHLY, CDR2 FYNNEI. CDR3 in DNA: TGTGCCAGCGGACACCCTACAGGGTCCGGGGAGCTGTTTTTT. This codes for CASGHPTGSGELFF.

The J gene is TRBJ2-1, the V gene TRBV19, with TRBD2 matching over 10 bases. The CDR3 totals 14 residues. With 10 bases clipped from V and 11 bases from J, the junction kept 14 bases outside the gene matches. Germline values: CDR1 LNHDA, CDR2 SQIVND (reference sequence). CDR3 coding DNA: TGTGCCACTGAAGCGGGAGGGCCTTCTAGTCAGCAGTTCTTC. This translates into CATEAGGPSSQQFF.

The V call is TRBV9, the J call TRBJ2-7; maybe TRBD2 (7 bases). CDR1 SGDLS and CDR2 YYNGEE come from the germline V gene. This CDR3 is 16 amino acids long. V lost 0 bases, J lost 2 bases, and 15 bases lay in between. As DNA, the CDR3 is TGTGCCAGCAGCGTAGAGGCGGGGGCGCCCACCTACGAGCAGTACTTC. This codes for CASSVEAGAPTYEQYF.

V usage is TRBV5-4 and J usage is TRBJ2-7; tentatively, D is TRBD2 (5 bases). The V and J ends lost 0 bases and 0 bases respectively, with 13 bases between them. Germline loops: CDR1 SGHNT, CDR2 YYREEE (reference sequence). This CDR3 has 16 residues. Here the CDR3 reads CASSLAPAEISYEQYF. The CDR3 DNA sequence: TGTGCCAGCAGCTTGGCTCCAGCGGAGATCTCCTACGAGCAGTACTTC.

CDR3 in DNA: TGTGCCAGCAGCCCACCCGGGACACGGGGTGAAAAACTGTTTTTT. It is translated as CASSPPGTRGEKLFF. The genes are TRBV2 and TRBJ1-4; tentatively, D is TRBD1 (6 bases). CDR1 SNHLY and CDR2 FYNNEI come from the germline V gene. CDR3 length: 15 residues. The ends were cut back, 6 bases at V and 7 bases at J, with 18 bases in the middle.

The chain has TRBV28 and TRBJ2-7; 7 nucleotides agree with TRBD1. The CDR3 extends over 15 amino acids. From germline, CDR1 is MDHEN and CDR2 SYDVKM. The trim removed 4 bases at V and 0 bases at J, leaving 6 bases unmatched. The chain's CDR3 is CASSSKQGLSYEQYF. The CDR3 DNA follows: TGTGCCAGCAGTTCCAAACAGGGGCTCTCCTACGAGCAGTACTTC.

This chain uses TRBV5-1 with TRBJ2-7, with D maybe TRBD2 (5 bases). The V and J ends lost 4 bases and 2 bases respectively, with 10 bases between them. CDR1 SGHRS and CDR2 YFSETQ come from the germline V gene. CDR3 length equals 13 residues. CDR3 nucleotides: TGCGCCAGCAGCCGGGAATACACCTACGAGCAGTACTTC. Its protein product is CASSREYTYEQYF. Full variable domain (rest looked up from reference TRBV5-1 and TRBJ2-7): KAGVTQTPRYLIKTRGQQVTLSCSPISGHRSVSWYQQTPGQGLQFLFEYFSETQRNKGNFPGRFSGRQFSNSRSEMNVSTLELGDSALYLCASSREYTYEQYFGPGTRLTVT.

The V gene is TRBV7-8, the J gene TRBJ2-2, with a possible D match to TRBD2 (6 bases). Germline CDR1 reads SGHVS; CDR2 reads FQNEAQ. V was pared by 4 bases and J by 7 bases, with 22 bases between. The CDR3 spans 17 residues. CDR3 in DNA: TGTGCCAGCAGCTCGGGATTTGGGGGGAGCGTGAACGGGGAGCTGTTTTTT. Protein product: CASSSGFGGSVNGELFF.

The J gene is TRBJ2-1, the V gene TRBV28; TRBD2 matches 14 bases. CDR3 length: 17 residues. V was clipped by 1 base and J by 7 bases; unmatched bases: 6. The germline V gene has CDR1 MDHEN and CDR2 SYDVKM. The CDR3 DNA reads TGTGCCAGCAGTTTATCGGGACTAGCGGGAGCTGGTAATGAGCAGTTCTTC. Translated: CASSLSGLAGAGNEQFF. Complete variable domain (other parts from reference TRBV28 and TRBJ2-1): DVKVTQSSRYLVKRTGEKVFLECVQDMDHENMFWYRQDPGLGLRLIYFSYDVKMKEKGDIPEGYSVSREKKERFSLILESASTNQTSMYLCASSLSGLAGAGNEQFFGPGTRLTVL.

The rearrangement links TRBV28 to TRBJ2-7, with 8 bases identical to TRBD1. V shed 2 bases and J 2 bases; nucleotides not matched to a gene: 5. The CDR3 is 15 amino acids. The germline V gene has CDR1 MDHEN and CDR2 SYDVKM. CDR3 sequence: CASSLGTGPPYEQYF. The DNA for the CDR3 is TGTGCCAGCAGTTTAGGGACAGGACCTCCCTACGAGCAGTACTTC. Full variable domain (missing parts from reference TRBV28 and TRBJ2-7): DVKVTQSSRYLVKRTGEKVFLECVQDMDHENMFWYRQDPGLGLRLIYFSYDVKMKEKGDIPEGYSVSREKKERFSLILESASTNQTSMYLCASSLGTGPPYEQYFGPGTRLTVT.

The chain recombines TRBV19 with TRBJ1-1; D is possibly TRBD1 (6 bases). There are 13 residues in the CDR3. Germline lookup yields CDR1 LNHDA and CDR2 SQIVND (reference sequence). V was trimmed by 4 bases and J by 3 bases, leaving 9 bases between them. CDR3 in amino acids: CASSTDSYTEAFF. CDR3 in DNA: TGTGCCAGTAGTACGGACAGTTACACTGAAGCTTTCTTT.

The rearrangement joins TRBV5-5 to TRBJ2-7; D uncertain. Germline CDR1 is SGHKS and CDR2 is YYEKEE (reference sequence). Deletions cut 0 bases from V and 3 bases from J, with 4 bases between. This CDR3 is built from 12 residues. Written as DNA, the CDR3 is TGTGCCAGCAGCTTGGGTCTCTACGAGCAGTACTTC. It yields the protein CASSLGLYEQYF.

The CDR3: CASSRRDRDVERTNYGYTF. The CDR3 nucleotides read TGTGCCAGCAGCCGCCGGGACAGGGACGTTGAGAGGACTAACTATGGCTACACCTTC. The chain combines TRBV13 with TRBJ1-2; the match to TRBD1 covers 9 bases. The CDR3 is 19 residues long. Germline trimming cut 5 bases from V and 0 bases from J; bases unmatched to any gene: 16. The V gene's germline CDR1 is PRHDT and CDR2 FYEKMQ (reference sequence).

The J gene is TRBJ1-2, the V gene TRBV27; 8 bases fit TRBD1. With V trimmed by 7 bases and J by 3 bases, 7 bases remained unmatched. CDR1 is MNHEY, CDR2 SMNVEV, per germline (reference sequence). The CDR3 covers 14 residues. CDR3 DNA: TGTGCCAGCAATTCCAGGGGGCGCGACTATGGCTACACCTTC. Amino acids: CASNSRGRDYGYTF.

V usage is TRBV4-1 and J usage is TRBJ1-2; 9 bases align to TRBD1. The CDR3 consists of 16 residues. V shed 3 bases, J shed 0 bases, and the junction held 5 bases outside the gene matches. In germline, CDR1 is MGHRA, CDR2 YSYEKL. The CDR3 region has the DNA TGCGCCAGCAGCCAGGCACAGGGGGCGGCTAACTATGGCTACACCTTC. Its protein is CASSQAQGAANYGYTF.

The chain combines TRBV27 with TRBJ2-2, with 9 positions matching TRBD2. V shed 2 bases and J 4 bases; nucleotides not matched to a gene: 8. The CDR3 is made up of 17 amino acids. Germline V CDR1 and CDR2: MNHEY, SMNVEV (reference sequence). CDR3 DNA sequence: TGTGCCAGCAGTTTAATAAGCGGGGGGTGGGGCACCGGGGAGCTGTTTTTT. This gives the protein CASSLISGGWGTGELFF.

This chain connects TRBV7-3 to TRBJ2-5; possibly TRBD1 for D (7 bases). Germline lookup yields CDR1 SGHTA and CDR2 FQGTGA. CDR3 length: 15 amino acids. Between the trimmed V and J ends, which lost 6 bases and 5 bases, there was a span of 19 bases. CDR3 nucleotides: TGTGCCAGCAGTACTCGCAGGGGGGATCTGGAGACCCAGTACTTC. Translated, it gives CASSTRRGDLETQYF. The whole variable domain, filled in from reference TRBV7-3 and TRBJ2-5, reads GAGVSQTPSNKVTEKGKYVELRCDPISGHTALYWYRQSLGQGPEFLIYFQGTGAADDSGLPNDRFFAVRPEGSVSTLKIQRTERGDSAVYLCASSTRRGDLETQYFGPGTRLLVL.

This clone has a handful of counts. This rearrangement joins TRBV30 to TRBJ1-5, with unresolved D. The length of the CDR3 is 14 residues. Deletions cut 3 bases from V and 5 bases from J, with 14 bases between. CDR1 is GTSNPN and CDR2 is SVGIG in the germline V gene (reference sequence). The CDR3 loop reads CAWSLRPGDQPQHF. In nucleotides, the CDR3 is TGTGCCTGGAGCCTCAGACCTGGAGATCAGCCCCAGCATTTT.

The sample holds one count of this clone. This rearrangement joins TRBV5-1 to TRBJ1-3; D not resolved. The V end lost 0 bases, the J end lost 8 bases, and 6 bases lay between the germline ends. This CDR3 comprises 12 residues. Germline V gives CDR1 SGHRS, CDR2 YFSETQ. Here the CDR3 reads CASSLVGDTIYF. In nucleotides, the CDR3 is TGCGCCAGCAGCTTGGTGGGAGACACCATATATTTT. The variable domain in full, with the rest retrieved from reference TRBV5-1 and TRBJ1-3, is KAGVTQTPRYLIKTRGQQVTLSCSPISGHRSVSWYQQTPGQGLQFLFEYFSETQRNKGNFPGRFSGRQFSNSRSEMNVSTLELGDSALYLCASSLVGDTIYFGEGSWLTVV.

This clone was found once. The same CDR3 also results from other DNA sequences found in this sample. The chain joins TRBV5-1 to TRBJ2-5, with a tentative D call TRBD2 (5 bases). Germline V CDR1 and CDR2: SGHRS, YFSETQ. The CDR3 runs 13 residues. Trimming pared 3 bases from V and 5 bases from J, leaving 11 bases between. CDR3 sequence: CASSSGGEETQYF. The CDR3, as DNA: TGCGCCAGCAGCTCTGGTGGGGAGGAGACCCAGTACTTC.